This entry lists 11 T cell receptor beta chains sequenced from one sample in a study of blood T cell repertoires in COVID-19 (dated by TCRdb to about 2020). Library generation was performed with the immunoSEQ multiplex PCR assay. The immuneACCESS repertoire file appears here via TCRdb, limited to in-frame rearrangements. These files lack a portion of the clones; in checked studies, under half of the deficit traces to unresolved V genes, and the cause of the others is not known. This sample gives 70,000 or so clones in total; about four fifths of them show up just once. The ten top clones hold around 9.7% of the sample. Sequencing used peripheral blood. These receptors all stem from a woman of 80 years or more with acute or convalescent COVID-19.

This rearrangement joins TRBV4-2 to TRBJ1-2; possible D gene TRBD1, 5 bases. V lost 4 bases to trimming and J lost 0 bases, with 12 bases between them. CDR3 length equals 15 residues. Germline V gene data show CDR1 as LGHNA and CDR2 as YNFKEQ. The CDR3, as DNA: TGTGCCAGCAGCCCTGGGGACTCAGCTAACTATGGCTACACCTTC. Its protein product is CASSPGDSANYGYTF.

The genes are TRBV5-1 and TRBJ1-6; D uncertain. V was cut by 4 bases and J by 7 bases, with 6 bases left in between. Germline V gene data show CDR1 as SGHRS and CDR2 as YFSETQ. This CDR3 comprises 12 residues. The CDR3 spells CASSAENSPLHF. Written as DNA, the CDR3 is TGCGCCAGCAGCGCGGAGAATTCACCCCTCCACTTT.

The rearrangement uses TRBV30 and TRBJ1-6; TRBD1 might be the D (5 bases). Germline CDR1 and CDR2: GTSNPN and SVGIG (reference sequence). Trimming left V 0 bases short and J 8 bases short, with 11 bases between. The CDR3 has 14 amino acids. The CDR3 spells CAWSVGVRYSPLHF. The CDR3 nucleotides read TGTGCCTGGAGTGTAGGGGTTCGTTATTCACCCCTCCACTTT.

Here the CDR3 reads CSVVPAGGLYNEQFF. The CDR3 DNA reads TGCAGCGTTGTGCCAGCGGGGGGGCTTTACAATGAGCAGTTCTTC. The chain links TRBV29-1 to TRBJ2-1, with TRBD2 identical over 10 bases. Trimming at V came to 4 bases and at J to 4 bases, leaving 7 bases not matched to a gene. Germline CDR1 SQVTM, CDR2 ANQGSEA. CDR3 length: 15 amino acids.

This chain joins TRBV25-1 and TRBJ2-5; weak D call: TRBD2 (6 bases). Per germline, CDR1 MGHDK and CDR2 SYGVNS. The CDR3 sequence is 17 residues long. The V end was cut by 2 bases, the J end by 5 bases, with 21 bases between. The CDR3 DNA is TGTGCCAGCAGTGAACTTGGAGGGGACGGCGCGAGGGAGACCCAGTACTTC. Its translation is CASSELGGDGARETQYF.

The CDR3 spells CASSPDSSSYNSPLHF. CDR3 nucleotides: TGTGCCAGCTCACCCGACAGTTCCTCCTATAATTCACCCCTCCACTTT. This chain connects TRBV18 to TRBJ1-6; possible D gene TRBD1, 5 bases. CDR3 length equals 16 residues. Germline loops: CDR1 KGHSH, CDR2 LQKENI. The V end lost 3 bases, the J end lost 0 bases, and 9 bases lay between the germline ends.

The chain couples TRBV23-1 to TRBJ1-6; 8 bases align to TRBD1. TRBV23-1 is given ORF status, its function remaining uncertain. The CDR3 runs to 21 residues. V gave up 4 bases and J gave up 6 bases; unmatched junction bases: 23. DNA of the CDR3: TGCGCCAGCAGTCTCCTGATCAGGGGGCGTCGTTCCCACTGCTTTAATTCACCCCTCCACTTT. Translated: CASSLLIRGRRSHCFNSPLHF.

This chain joins TRBV30 and TRBJ1-1, with TRBD1 identical over 8 bases. Germline V lookup: CDR1 GTSNPN, CDR2 SVGIG (reference sequence). The junction had 12 bases not matched to a gene; V was cut back by 0 bases and J by 3 bases. The CDR3 has 17 amino acids. The CDR3 reads CAWSVRTHRGGYTEAFF. CDR3 coding DNA: TGTGCCTGGAGTGTACGTACCCACAGGGGGGGCTACACTGAAGCTTTCTTT.

V usage is TRBV30 and J usage is TRBJ1-1; maybe TRBD1 (5 bases). The CDR3 has 13 residues. Germline V gives CDR1 GTSNPN, CDR2 SVGIG (reference sequence). Deletions cut 5 bases from V and 1 base from J, with 11 bases between. This CDR3 is CAWDSGQNTEAFF. The CDR3 coding sequence is TGTGCCTGGGATTCTGGACAGAACACTGAAGCTTTCTTT. The full variable domain, in which reference TRBV30 and TRBJ1-1 provide the parts outside the CDR3, is SQTIHQWPATLVQPVGSPLSLECTVEGTSNPNLYWYRQAAGRGLQLLFYSVGIGQISSEVPQNLSASRPQDRQFILSSKKLLLSDSGFYLCAWDSGQNTEAFFGQGTRLTVV.

This rearrangement joins TRBV5-1 to TRBJ1-2; 8 positions agree with TRBD1. Germline V CDR1 and CDR2: SGHRS, YFSETQ. V was clipped by 0 bases and J by 3 bases; unmatched bases: 4. This CDR3 has 15 residues. For the CDR3, the DNA is TGCGCCAGCAGCTTGGATGCAGGGGGCTACTATGGCTACACCTTC. Protein sequence: CASSLDAGGYYGYTF.

The J gene is TRBJ2-5, the V gene TRBV30; no firm D call. CDR1 is GTSNPN and CDR2 is SVGIG in the germline V gene (reference sequence). The CDR3 spans 11 residues. V was cut by 3 bases and J by 5 bases, with 7 bases left in between. This CDR3 is CAWSAGETQYF. CDR3 sequence (DNA): TGTGCCTGGAGCGCCGGGGAGACCCAGTACTTC.